The 14 T cell receptor beta chains listed next were all sequenced from one sample in a study of T cell changes during pregnancy in multiple sclerosis. The assay was immunoSEQ multiplex PCR, and TCRdb's table has in-frame clones only and misses some. Among tens of thousands of clones listed, 92% were seen once. The specimen comprised CD4+ T cells from peripheral blood mononuclear cells, sampled in the second trimester of pregnancy. These receptor sequences come from a female donor with multiple sclerosis, enrolled in a pregnancy study.

This clone occurred once. This chain uses TRBV5-6 with TRBJ2-1; D might be TRBD1 (5 bases). Trimming stripped 4 bases from V and 7 bases from J, with 9 bases between. The CDR3 spans 12 residues. Germline V lookup: CDR1 SGHDT, CDR2 YYEEEE. CDR3 nucleotides: TGTGCCAGCAGCGGCAGGGCTAATGAGCAGTTCTTC. Its translation: CASSGRANEQFF.

This clone appeared a few times. The rearrangement links TRBV30 to TRBJ1-1, with unresolved D. The CDR3 runs 13 residues. Between the trimmed V and J ends, which lost 1 base and 4 bases, there was a span of 10 bases. Germline lookup yields CDR1 GTSNPN and CDR2 SVGIG (reference sequence). CDR3 DNA sequence: TGTGCCTGGAGTGAGCAACGGGGCACTGAAGCTTTCTTT. As protein: CAWSEQRGTEAFF.

The chain recombines TRBV28 with TRBJ2-3; 7 nucleotides line up with TRBD1. The germline V gene has CDR1 MDHEN and CDR2 SYDVKM. Germline trimming cut 6 bases from V and 4 bases from J; bases unmatched to any gene: 19. The CDR3 is 18 amino acids. CDR3 DNA: TGTGCCAGCAGGGGATTGTTAGGTGGCGGAGGACAGGCAGATACGCAGTATTTT. Its protein product is CASRGLLGGGGQADTQYF.

The CDR3 loop is CASSRYGQIDMNTEAFF. CDR3 in DNA: TGTGCCAGCTCACGATACGGACAGATCGACATGAACACTGAAGCTTTCTTT. The chain carries TRBV18 and TRBJ1-1, with D tentatively TRBD1 (6 bases). V lost 4 bases and J 0 bases, leaving 18 bases between the germline ends. Germline CDR1 is KGHSH and CDR2 is LQKENI. This CDR3 has 17 residues.

The chain has TRBV5-1 and TRBJ2-1; 7 bases map to TRBD1. Germline trimming cut 4 bases from V and 7 bases from J; bases unmatched to any gene: 11. The CDR3 totals 15 residues. Germline assignment: CDR1 SGHRS and CDR2 YFSETQ. CDR3 amino acids: CASSPRTGSGNEQFF. The CDR3 DNA reads as TGCGCCAGCAGCCCCCGGACAGGATCGGGTAATGAGCAGTTCTTC.

The chain couples TRBV20-1 to TRBJ2-1; D perhaps matches TRBD2 (6 bases). V was trimmed by 4 bases and J by 7 bases, leaving 8 bases between them. The germline CDR1 and CDR2 sequences are DFQATT and SNEGSKA (reference sequence). This CDR3 has 11 amino acids. CDR3 residues: CSANSGNEQFF. CDR3 nucleotides: TGCAGTGCTAATAGCGGTAATGAGCAGTTCTTC.

CDR3 residues: CASSPRPLLATAYEQYF. CDR3 DNA: TGTGCCAGCAGTCCCCGACCCTTACTAGCGACCGCATACGAGCAGTACTTC. V gene TRBV27 combines with J gene TRBJ2-7, with 7 positions matching TRBD2. V was clipped by 5 bases and J by 4 bases; unmatched bases: 17. CDR1 is MNHEY and CDR2 is SMNVEV in the germline V gene (reference sequence). The CDR3 has 17 residues.

In DNA form, the CDR3 reads TGTGCCAGCGAGGGTGGGGGGTCCGAGCAGTACTTC. This translates into CASEGGGSEQYF. The V and J genes are TRBV6-1 and TRBJ2-7; possibly TRBD2 for D (6 bases). There are 12 residues in the CDR3. The germline V and J ends were trimmed by 8 bases and 6 bases, with 14 bases remaining between them. CDR1 is MNHNS and CDR2 is SASEGT in the germline V gene.

CDR3 protein: CASSRRTSGTSRDEQFF. Here the CDR3 DNA reads TGTGCCAGCAGTCGCCGGACTAGCGGGACCTCAAGGGATGAGCAGTTCTTC. The genes are TRBV28 and TRBJ2-1; 12 positions match TRBD2. V trimming: 5 bases; J trimming: 8 bases; junction bases outside the gene matches: 13. This CDR3 has 17 amino acids. From germline, CDR1 is MDHEN and CDR2 SYDVKM. Looking up the rest from reference TRBV28 and TRBJ2-1 gives the full variable domain: DVKVTQSSRYLVKRTGEKVFLECVQDMDHENMFWYRQDPGLGLRLIYFSYDVKMKEKGDIPEGYSVSREKKERFSLILESASTNQTSMYLCASSRRTSGTSRDEQFFGPGTRLTVL.

This chain uses TRBV2 with TRBJ2-7; TRBD2 matches at 13 bases. CDR3 length equals 14 residues. Germline CDR1 reads SNHLY; CDR2 reads FYNNEI. The junction had 4 bases not matched to a gene; V was cut back by 7 bases and J by 4 bases. The CDR3 DNA sequence: TGTGCCAGCACGGGGACTAGCGGGACGTACGAGCAGTACTTC. The encoded protein is CASTGTSGTYEQYF. The whole variable domain, remainder taken from reference TRBV2 and TRBJ2-7, is EPEVTQTPSHQVTQMGQEVILRCVPISNHLYFYWYRQILGQKVEFLVSFYNNEISEKSEIFDDQFSVERPDGSNFTLKIRSTKLEDSAMYFCASTGTSGTYEQYFGPGTRLTVT.

This clone appeared a few times. The V and J genes are TRBV5-4 and TRBJ1-1, with D perhaps matching TRBD1 (5 bases). Germline V gene data show CDR1 as SGHNT and CDR2 as YYREEE (reference sequence). The CDR3 covers 13 residues. Trimming shortened V by 6 bases and J by 1 base, and 10 bases separated the two germline ends. CDR3 sequence reads: CASTRRGNTEAFF. CDR3 nucleotide sequence: TGTGCCAGCACCCGTAGGGGGAACACTGAAGCTTTCTTT.

This sequence joins TRBV9 and TRBJ1-5, with 9 bases that match TRBD1. Trimming took 1 base from V and 7 from J; bases not matched to a gene: 6. The CDR3 has 15 amino acids. Germline V CDR1 and CDR2: SGDLS, YYNGEE. The CDR3 protein is CASSVTGGSGQPQHF. For the CDR3, the DNA is TGTGCCAGCAGCGTAACAGGGGGCTCGGGGCAGCCCCAGCATTTT.

The chain has TRBV5-5 and TRBJ2-1, with TRBD2 identical over 16 bases. The CDR3 has 18 residues. V was clipped by 3 bases and J by 5 bases; unmatched bases: 8. Germline-derived CDR1 and CDR2 are SGHKS and YYEKEE (reference sequence). The CDR3 sequence: CASSSFPGLAGGNNEQFF. The CDR3 nucleotides are TGTGCCAGCAGCTCTTTCCCGGGACTAGCGGGGGGGAACAATGAGCAGTTCTTC.

The chain joins TRBV21-1 to TRBJ2-7; the table assigns TRBD1, which was not confirmed against the DNA. TRBV21-1 is flagged as a pseudogene. This CDR3 region has 15 residues. CDR3 amino acids: CASLAQTGRTYEQYF. CDR3 in DNA: TGTGCCAGTCTGGCTCAGACAGGGCGAACCTACGAGCAGTACTTC.